This TCR beta chain was retrieved from a study of blood T cell repertoires in COVID-19. Profiling relied on immunoSEQ multiplex PCR, and the TCRdb table lists in-frame clones only, not all of them. The data show under 200,000 clones, with 84% seen just once and roughly 2.7% held by the top ten. The sequence came from an elderly woman with COVID-19, enrolled during active disease. The specimen was peripheral blood.

In DNA form, the CDR3 reads TGTGCCAGTAGTACGAAGACTAGCGGGGCGATATACAATGAGCAGTTCTTC. It yields the protein CASSTKTSGAIYNEQFF. The V and J genes are TRBV19 and TRBJ2-1; 11 nucleotides match TRBD2. V lost 4 bases and J lost 4; bases outside the gene matches: 9. The CDR3 is 17 amino acids. The V gene's germline CDR1 is LNHDA and CDR2 SQIVND (reference sequence).